This T cell receptor beta chain is from a study of cytomegalovirus exposure and HLA in healthy donors. PCR amplification relied on 60 Vbeta primers (plus 13 Jbeta primers). Method: immunoSEQ multiplex PCR; TCRdb's copy keeps in-frame clones and lacks some. The profile covers fewer than 200,000 clones, with roughly 80% appearing a single time and about 0.8% taken by the ten largest. Details on this clone: The antigen is unknown.

The CDR3 is 18 amino acids. Germline-derived CDR1 and CDR2 are GTSNPN and SVGIG (reference sequence). The junction had 9 bases not matched to a gene; V was cut back by 4 bases and J by 0 bases. Study-wide results and caveats: Some highly shared sequence variants likely arose as a pipeline artifact.

The sequenced material came from PBMCs. The sequence derives from a woman younger than 35 in good health and CMV-seronegative. The chain combines TRBV30 with TRBJ2-1, with 13 nucleotides matching TRBD2. The CDR3 DNA is TGTGCCTGGACGTCCGGGACTAGCGGGATCAGCTCCTACAATGAGCAGTTCTTC. Translated, it gives CAWTSGTSGISSYNEQFF.